This T cell receptor beta chain was sequenced in a study of Graves' ophthalmopathy and Graves' hyperthyroidism. CDR3 regions of TCR beta were amplified from RNA transcripts. The authors performed first-round RT-PCR with HTBI primers and then a second-round multiplex PCR. MiXCR was run by TCRdb on the multiplex PCR reads, yielding one entry per CDR3 protein. The top ten clones hold more than 9% of a sample with 300,000 or so distinct CDR3 sequences, 15% to 20% of them seen once. Each diagnosis was determined on the basis of clinical symptoms, serum thyroxine, TRAb, thyroid ultrasound and orbital computed tomography. The CDR3 runs 10 residues. Germline CDR1 is SQVTM and CDR2 is ANQGSEA. General study points: Sensitivity reached 87.88% and specificity about 81% for a 13-signature model separating ophthalmopathy from stable hyperthyroidism.

This clonotype has at least ten counts. Its antigen is not known. The rearrangement joins TRBV29-1 to TRBJ2-5; 7 positions agree with TRBD2. This receptor was taken from an adult man with Graves' ophthalmopathy. Sequencing was carried out using peripheral blood. CDR3 sequence reads: CQPGGETQYF. The DNA of the CDR3 is TGCCAACCGGGGGGAGAGACCCAGTACTTC.